What follows describes a single T cell receptor beta chain. This clone was found a few times. Its antigen remains undetermined. No much larger clone is present one base from it, and per-base qualities are unavailable. The CDR3 sequence holds 12 residues, the cysteine and phenylalanine included. This entry keeps only the CDR3 DNA: 36 bases, framed from base 1. V loses 6 bases, J loses 0 bases, and the germline ends lie 5 bases apart. The germline V gene encodes CDR1 LNHDA and CDR2 SQIVND (reference sequence). These data come from a study of Ad26.COV2.S vaccination and SARS-CoV-2 variants (dated by TCRdb to the early 2020s). For the wider study: Sequencing of the TCRbeta repertoire served to evaluate the specificity and breadth of SARS-CoV-2-reactive T cell receptors following Ad26.COV2.S vaccination. A total of some 30 samples were included in the TCR-sequenced set, comprising roughly 20 Ad26.COV2.S vaccine recipients, 5 placebo recipients and 8 SARS-CoV-2 convalescent individuals. Results the study describes overall, beyond this receptor: It was noted by the authors that total T cell responses may have been underestimated by the TCR breadth and depth analyses. After vaccination, substantial breadth of spike-specific CD8+ and CD4+ T cell responses was reported. Compared with placebo recipients, Ad26.COV2.S recipients showed higher spike-specific TCR breadth (P = 0.0014). Non-spike TCR breadth was comparable between vaccine and placebo recipients, consistent with the vaccine containing only spike.

The immunoSEQ Assay was used to sequence TCRbeta CDR3 regions. After extraction, genomic DNA underwent amplification by bias-controlled multiplex PCR, followed by high-throughput sequencing. Per the authors' processing: To quantify the absolute abundance of each unique TCRbeta CDR3 region, sequences were collapsed and filtered. T cell fraction was estimated by normalization of TCRbeta template counts to usable DNA, with usable DNA being measured through amplification of reference genes present in all nucleated cells. Repertoire TCRs were annotated as SARS-CoV-2-specific when V gene, CDR3 amino acid sequence and J gene were exactly matched to a known reactive TCR set. The reference SARS-CoV-2 TCR set was derived from MIRA and filtered for enrichment in COVID-19-positive ImmuneCODE repertoires, a step that removed public or cross-reactive TCRs. Drawing on the MIRA antigens, annotated TCRs were analysed further at the level of specific ORF or position within ORF. Depth was the summed frequency of annotated unique rearrangements, while breadth was defined as annotated unique rearrangements over total unique productive rearrangements. Two-sided Wilcoxon rank-sum tests were applied when comparing TCR breadth between groups. Sourced from immuneACCESS, this table was stored by TCRdb with only in-frame sequences that have V and J called. A share of the clones is absent; for the studies checked, an unresolved V gene accounts for under half, and the remainder has no known explanation. V, J and clone size are those of that table, while D and trimming were read from the DNA. Counted in this sample were some 190,000 clones; 87% of them appeared once. The ten largest make up about 5.5% of the sample.

The sample's time point label is to be understood as: individuals recovered from natural SARS-CoV-2 infection. The rearranged chain carries TRBV19 and TRBJ1-2, with no confident D gene call. This receptor was identified in a human donor who had recovered from COVID-19. This sample comprised peripheral blood, obtained after recovery from COVID-19. CDR3 sequence: CASSLSNYGYTF. The DNA sequence is TGTGCCAGTAGCCTATCTAACTATGGCTACACCTTC.